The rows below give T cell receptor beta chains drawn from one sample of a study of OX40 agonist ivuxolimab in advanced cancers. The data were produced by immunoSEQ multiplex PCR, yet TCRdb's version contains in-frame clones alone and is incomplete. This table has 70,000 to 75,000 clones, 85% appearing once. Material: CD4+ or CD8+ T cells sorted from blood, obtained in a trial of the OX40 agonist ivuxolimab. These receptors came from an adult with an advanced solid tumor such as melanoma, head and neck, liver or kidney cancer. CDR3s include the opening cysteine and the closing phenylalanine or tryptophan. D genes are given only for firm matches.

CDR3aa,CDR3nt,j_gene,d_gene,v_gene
CASSPPMGREPNNEQFF,TGTGCCAGCTCACCACCGATGGGGAGAGAACCCAACAATGAGCAGTTCTTC,TRBJ2-1,-,TRBV18
CASSQERESYEQYF,TGCGCCAGCAGCCAAGAGCGGGAGAGCTACGAGCAGTACTTC,TRBJ2-7,TRBD2,TRBV4-1
CASRPPEDTQYF,TGTGCCAGCAGACCGCCTGAGGATACGCAGTATTTT,TRBJ2-3,-,TRBV13
CAISPDQGQGSPLHF,TGTGCCATCAGTCCTGATCAGGGGCAAGGGTCACCCCTCCACTTT,TRBJ1-6,-,TRBV10-3
CASSLLVAKNIQYF,TGTGCCAGCAGCCTACTTGTAGCCAAAAACATTCAGTACTTC,TRBJ2-4,-,TRBV11-2
CAWSRESSYEQYF,TGTGCCTGGAGTAGGGAGAGCTCCTACGAGCAGTACTTC,TRBJ2-7,-,TRBV30
CASSEGPYTQYF,TGTGCCAGCAGTGAAGGTCCCTATACGCAGTATTTT,TRBJ2-3,-,TRBV6-1
CASSLEQPQHF,TGTGCCAGCAGCCTAGAACAGCCCCAGCATTTT,TRBJ1-5,-,TRBV28
CASNQPTSGGEDTQYF,TGTGCCAGCAACCAACCGACTAGCGGGGGGGAGGATACGCAGTATTTT,TRBJ2-3,TRBD2,TRBV27
CASSFLQGDEKLFF,TGTGCCAGCAGCTTTCTGCAGGGGGACGAAAAACTGTTTTTT,TRBJ1-4,TRBD1,TRBV7-2
CASSQAPGQGADIQYF,TGTGCCAGCAGCCAAGCTCCGGGACAGGGGGCTGATATTCAGTACTTC,TRBJ2-5,TRBD1,TRBV4-2
CASSGDSGSDDTQYF,TGTGCCAGCAGCGGTGACAGCGGGAGCGACGATACGCAGTATTTT,TRBJ2-3,TRBD2,TRBV2
CASSFPGHSTYEQYF,TGTGCCAGCAGCTTCCCGGGACACAGTACCTACGAGCAGTACTTC,TRBJ2-7,-,TRBV5-6
CASSSTGTNEKLFF,TGTGCCAGCAGCTCGACAGGAACTAATGAAAAACTGTTTTTT,TRBJ1-4,-,TRBV5-5
CASTEKGFEQYF,TGTGCCAGCACCGAGAAGGGATTCGAGCAGTACTTC,TRBJ2-7,-,TRBV11-2
CASNALGLHNEQFF,TGTGCCAGCAACGCCCTGGGACTACACAATGAGCAGTTCTTC,TRBJ2-1,TRBD2,TRBV7-9
CASSLIGQGSTGELFF,TGTGCCAGCAGTTTAATCGGACAGGGAAGCACCGGGGAGCTGTTTTTT,TRBJ2-2,TRBD1,TRBV28
CASSPPDREKTYEQYF,TGTGCCAGCAGCCCTCCGGACAGGGAAAAGACCTACGAGCAGTACTTC,TRBJ2-7,TRBD1,TRBV14
CASSLTGGAHEQYF,TGTGCCAGCAGCTTAACGGGGGGGGCCCACGAGCAGTACTTC,TRBJ2-7,-,TRBV7-3
CASSFFAQGHEQYF,TGTGCCAGCAGCTTTTTTGCGCAGGGCCACGAGCAGTACTTC,TRBJ2-7,-,TRBV7-2
CASRYRKETQYF,TGTGCCAGCAGGTACAGGAAAGAGACCCAGTACTTC,TRBJ2-5,-,TRBV2
CASSSGTGFMETQYF,TGCGCCAGCAGCAGCGGGACAGGGTTTATGGAGACCCAGTACTTC,TRBJ2-5,TRBD1,TRBV5-1
CASSFGLNEKLFF,TGTGCCAGCAGCTTCGGTCTGAATGAAAAACTGTTTTTT,TRBJ1-4,-,TRBV11-2
CASSGLAGDTQYF,TGTGCCAGCAGCGGACTAGCGGGAGATACGCAGTATTTT,TRBJ2-3,TRBD2,TRBV9
CASSHDPGRLTDTQYF,TGTGCCAGCAGCCACGATCCGGGACGGCTGACAGATACGCAGTATTTT,TRBJ2-3,-,TRBV5-8
CASSDASGAQPQHF,TGTGCCAGCTCAGATGCGTCAGGGGCCCAGCCCCAGCATTTT,TRBJ1-5,-,TRBV18